This T cell receptor beta chain was found in a study of T cells in Graves' hyperthyroidism and ophthalmopathy. Whole-study results and caveats: Most clonotypes that expanded in the thyroid above 0.001 also showed up in blood. Ophthalmopathy was told apart from stable hyperthyroidism by a 13 V-J model.

Reasons for excluding patients were uncontrolled infection, other autoimmune disease, pregnancy or lactation. This sample holds PBMCs from less than 13 ml fresh peripheral blood. Amplification targeted TCR beta CDR3 regions from RNA transcripts. First-round RT-PCR with HTBI primers amplified the TCR CDR3 region. TCRdb passed the multiplex PCR reads through MiXCR, listing each CDR3 protein once. The sample records around 610,000 distinct CDR3 sequences, roughly 14% being singletons. The V and J ends lost 0 bases and 2 bases, in that order; junction bases with no gene match: 2. This CDR3 comprises 15 residues. Germline loops: CDR1 SGHAT, CDR2 FQNNGV. In this sample, this clonotype turned up many times. The antigen is unknown.

The sample consisted of blood. The chain recombines TRBV11-2 with TRBJ2-7, with 9 bases fitting TRBD2. The receptor's source is a woman aged 40 to 50 with Graves' ophthalmopathy. The CDR3 loop reads CASSLEIAGAYEQYF. The CDR3 coding sequence is TGTGCCAGCAGCTTAGAGATAGCGGGAGCCTACGAGCAGTACTTC.